This TCR beta chain was identified during a study of control samples from healthy donors and cancer patients. In germline, CDR1 is SGDLS, CDR2 YYNGEE. The CDR3 runs 14 residues. V shed 0 bases and J shed 8 bases, with 12 bases lying between them. Assay: immunoSEQ multiplex PCR; the TCRdb copy retains only in-frame clones and omits some. The sample has almost 85,000 clones, around 94% seen once; the top ten hold around 4.5%. The sequenced sample was blood. The sequence was obtained from a woman younger than 30 in good health. This chain uses TRBV9 with TRBJ2-1; D ambiguous. CDR3 sequence: CASSVGGPAYEQFF. CDR3 sequence (DNA): TGTGCCAGCAGCGTAGGTGGACCGGCCTATGAGCAGTTCTTC.